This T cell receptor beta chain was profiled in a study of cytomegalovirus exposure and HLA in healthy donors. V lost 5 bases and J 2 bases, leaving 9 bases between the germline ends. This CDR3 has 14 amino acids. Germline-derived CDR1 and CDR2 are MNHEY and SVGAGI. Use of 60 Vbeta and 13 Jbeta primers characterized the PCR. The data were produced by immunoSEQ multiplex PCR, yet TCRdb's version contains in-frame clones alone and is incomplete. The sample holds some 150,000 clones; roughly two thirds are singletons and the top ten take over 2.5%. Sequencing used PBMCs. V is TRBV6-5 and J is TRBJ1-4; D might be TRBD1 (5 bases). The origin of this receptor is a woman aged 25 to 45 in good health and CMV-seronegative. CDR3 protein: CASSGAGTNEKLFF. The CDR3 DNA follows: TGTGCCAGCAGTGGAGCAGGGACTAATGAAAAACTGTTTTTT.